The 20 T cell receptor beta chains presented below share a single source sample, sequenced in a study of response to subunit inactivated influenza vaccine (dated 2018 in TCRdb). The library relied on RT-PCR. The sequencer listed for this sample is Illumina HiSeq 2500. TCRdb handled the public reads itself, with Q25 trimming in fastp and clone calling in MiXCR, and kept productive beta chains. Rows with a matching CDR3 protein are joined into one entry that keeps the most common DNA and genes. A total of around 530,000 distinct CDR3 sequences appear in this sample, roughly 10% of them only once. Roughly 10% of the sample is in the top ten clones. Sequenced here: PBMCs from blood, sampled on the day of vaccination. All receptors come from a man in his forties or fifties who received an inactivated influenza vaccine. Donor details come from another sample of the same person, matched by shared clones.

The chain combines TRBV9 with TRBJ1-5, with a weak D call TRBD1 (6 bases). Trimming stripped 2 bases from V and 2 bases from J, with 11 bases between. CDR1 and CDR2 (germline): SGDLS, YYNGEE. The length of the CDR3 is 15 residues. The CDR3 sequence is CASSVGGSGNQPQHF. The DNA for the CDR3 is TGTGCCAGCAGCGTCGGGGGCAGTGGCAATCAGCCCCAGCATTTT. The whole variable domain, filled in from reference TRBV9 and TRBJ1-5, reads DSGVTQTPKHLITATGQRVTLRCSPRSGDLSVYWYQQSLDQGLQFLIQYYNGEERAKGNILERFSAQQFPDLHSELNLSSLELGDSALYFCASSVGGSGNQPQHFGDGTRLSIL.

This chain joins TRBV7-2 and TRBJ2-5; possibly TRBD1 or TRBD2 for D (5 bases each). Germline values: CDR1 SGHTA, CDR2 FQGNSA. The ends were cut back, 4 bases at V and 2 bases at J, with 20 bases in the middle. This CDR3 is 17 amino acids long. This CDR3 is CASSSRTRIGGQETQYF. The CDR3 nucleotides are TGTGCCAGCAGCTCACGGACCAGGATTGGGGGTCAAGAGACCCAGTACTTC.

There are a few counts of this clonotype. The chain joins TRBV15 to TRBJ2-7; D is uncertain. The CDR3 consists of 13 residues. Germline V gives CDR1 LNHNV, CDR2 YYDKDF (reference sequence). Trimming removed 0 bases at V and 6 bases at J, with 9 bases between. The CDR3 spells CATSRDLDLEQYF. For the CDR3, the DNA is TGTGCCACCAGCAGAGATTTGGACCTCGAGCAGTACTTC.

This clonotype occurred a few times. The V call is TRBV18, the J call TRBJ2-7, with D uncertain. V was pared by 5 bases and J by 1 base, with 9 bases between. The V gene's germline CDR1 is KGHSH and CDR2 LQKENI. This CDR3 contains 13 residues. CDR3 DNA sequence: TGTGCCAGCTCAACCGCCATTTCCTACGAGCAGTACTTC. As protein: CASSTAISYEQYF. Full variable domain (rest looked up from reference TRBV18 and TRBJ2-7): NAGVMQNPRHLVRRRGQEARLRCSPMKGHSHVYWYRQLPEEGLKFMVYLQKENIIDESGMPKERFSAEFPKEGPSILRIQQVVRGDSAAYFCASSTAISYEQYFGPGTRLTVT.

This clonotype came up a few times. This rearrangement joins TRBV7-9 to TRBJ2-7, with 7 bases that match TRBD2. The CDR3 runs to 15 residues. The germline V gene has CDR1 SEHNR and CDR2 FQNEAQ (reference sequence). J gave up 5 bases and V 6 bases, and 13 bases lay outside the gene matches. CDR3 residues: CASSQEAGWVHEQYF. CDR3 coding DNA: TGTGCCAGCAGTCAAGAAGCGGGATGGGTTCACGAGCAGTACTTC. Looking up the rest from reference TRBV7-9 and TRBJ2-7 gives the full variable domain: DTGVSQNPRHKITKRGQNVTFRCDPISEHNRLYWYRQTLGQGPEFLTYFQNEAQLEKSRLLSDRFSAERPKGSFSTLEIQRTEQGDSAMYLCASSQEAGWVHEQYFGPGTRLTVT.

A few counts support this clonotype. A clone one base away is much larger, so this may be a read error. The V gene is TRBV7-2, the J gene TRBJ1-5; D ambiguous. The CDR3 loop spans 15 amino acids. V was cut by 4 bases and J by 3 bases, with 13 bases left in between. Germline V lookup: CDR1 SGHTA, CDR2 FQGNSA. The CDR3 sequence: CASSSPPRHNQPQHF. CDR3 sequence (DNA): TGTGCCAGCAGCTCACCACCGCGCCACAATCAGCCCCAGCATTTT.

This clonotype was counted between two and nine times. The rearrangement uses TRBV27 and TRBJ2-7; 10 bases match TRBD2. CDR1 and CDR2 from the germline V gene are MNHEY and SMNVEV (reference sequence). The length of the CDR3 is 15 residues. With V trimmed by 7 bases and J by 2 bases, 8 bases remained unmatched. DNA of the CDR3: TGTGCCAGCACTGGGCAGCGGGGGGGGACCTACGAGCAGTACTTC. It yields the protein CASTGQRGGTYEQYF.

This clonotype was observed many times. The DNA for the CDR3 is TGTGCCAGCAGCCCAACGAGAAATACCGGGGAGCTGTTTTTT. Encoded protein: CASSPTRNTGELFF. The chain recombines TRBV7-9 with TRBJ2-2; D not certain. CDR3 length equals 14 residues. With 5 bases removed from V and 5 bases from J, the gap between germline ends came to 12 bases. CDR1 is SEHNR, CDR2 FQNEAQ, per germline (reference sequence).

This clonotype was picked up many times. The chain combines TRBV20-1 with TRBJ2-1, with TRBD2 matching over 11 bases. The CDR3 is 14 residues long. The germline V gene has CDR1 DFQATT and CDR2 SNEGSKA (reference sequence). V was clipped by 5 bases and J by 3 bases; unmatched bases: 3. As DNA, the CDR3 is TGCAGTGCTGGTACTAGCGGGGGCTACAATGAGCAGTTCTTC. It specifies CSAGTSGGYNEQFF.

This chain joins TRBV20-1 and TRBJ2-7; no firm D call. The CDR3 consists of 14 residues. From germline, CDR1 is DFQATT and CDR2 SNEGSKA (reference sequence). Trimming left V 4 bases short and J 0 bases short, with 13 bases between. CDR3 sequence reads: CSAMSRVNSYEQYF. CDR3 in DNA: TGCAGTGCTATGAGTAGAGTGAACTCCTACGAGCAGTACTTC.

This clonotype appeared a few times. The rearrangement joins TRBV6-2 or TRBV6-3 to TRBJ2-1, with a possible D match to TRBD2 (5 bases). The CDR3 covers 12 residues. With 4 bases removed from V and 12 bases from J, the gap between germline ends came to 13 bases. CDR1 and CDR2 (germline): MNHEY, SVGEGT. DNA for the CDR3: TGTGCCAGCAGTTGGAGCGGCCCCTGGCAGTTCTTC. It codes for CASSWSGPWQFF.

The chain joins TRBV9 to TRBJ2-3; the D is unclear. The V end was cut by 0 bases, the J end by 3 bases, with 8 bases between. This CDR3 has 14 amino acids. From germline, CDR1 is SGDLS and CDR2 YYNGEE. CDR3 nucleotides: TGTGCCAGCAGCGTAGGAGTCGGTACAGATACGCAGTATTTT. The encoded protein is CASSVGVGTDTQYF.

The sample holds many counts of this clonotype. The V gene is TRBV27, the J gene TRBJ2-1, with a weak D call TRBD1 (6 bases). V gave up 5 bases and J gave up 4 bases, with 12 bases separating them. The CDR3 has 14 residues. Germline lookup yields CDR1 MNHEY and CDR2 SMNVEV (reference sequence). The CDR3 region has the DNA TGTGCCAGCAGTAGACCCGGGACATACAATGAGCAGTTCTTC. Translating it yields CASSRPGTYNEQFF.

The chain has TRBV3-1 and TRBJ1-1; no firm D call. CDR1 LGHDT and CDR2 YNNKEL come from the germline V gene (reference sequence). This CDR3 contains 14 residues. V gave up 3 bases and J gave up 4 bases, with 12 bases separating them. CDR3 bases: TGTGCCAGCAGCCAGCGGCGGGGTGGCACTGAAGCTTTCTTT. This codes for CASSQRRGGTEAFF. The full variable domain, rest sourced from reference TRBV3-1 and TRBJ1-1, is DTAVSQTPKYLVTQMGNDKSIKCEQNLGHDTMYWYKQDSKKFLKIMFSYNNKELIINETVPNRFSPKSPDKAHLNLHINSLELGDSAVYFCASSQRRGGTEAFFGQGTRLTVV.

This chain's CDR3 is CAWSRLALGETQYF. The CDR3 DNA reads TGTGCCTGGAGTCGCCTGGCCCTGGGGGAGACCCAGTACTTC. This chain links TRBV30 with TRBJ2-5; D is uncertain. CDR1 is GTSNPN and CDR2 is SVGIG in the germline V gene (reference sequence). With 2 bases removed from V and 5 bases from J, the gap between germline ends came to 15 bases. This CDR3 contains 14 residues.

In this sample, this clonotype turned up a few times. The V gene is TRBV20-1, the J gene TRBJ2-6; D remains ambiguous. The germline gives CDR1 DFQATT, CDR2 SNEGSKA (reference sequence). V lost 3 bases, J lost 0 bases, and 6 bases lay in between. The CDR3 has 14 amino acids. In DNA form, the CDR3 reads TGCAGTGCTAGGGCCTACTCTGGGGCCAACGTCCTGACTTTC. It is translated as CSARAYSGANVLTF.

This clonotype was seen a handful of times. The V call is TRBV29-1, the J call TRBJ1-1; weak D call: TRBD1 (5 bases). The CDR3 loop spans 12 amino acids. Germline V gene data show CDR1 as SQVTM and CDR2 as ANQGSEA. Trimming shortened V by 4 bases and J by 5 bases, and 11 bases separated the two germline ends. The CDR3 DNA is TGCAGCGTTGGGCAGGGAGATACTGAAGCTTTCTTT. This gives the protein CSVGQGDTEAFF.

This clonotype was seen a few times. CDR3 coding DNA: TGCAGCGTCTCCGGGACTGTGATTGGGAAGGGCAATGAGCAGTTCTTC. Translated, it gives CSVSGTVIGKGNEQFF. This chain links TRBV29-1 with TRBJ2-1; D possibly corresponds to TRBD2 (6 bases). CDR1 and CDR2 (germline): SQVTM, ANQGSEA. The CDR3 is 16 residues long. V dropped 6 bases and J dropped 6 bases, with 24 bases sitting between them.

CDR3 nucleotide sequence: TGTGCCACCAGTTTCGGGGGAGGACCCTACGAGCAGTACTTC. Protein product: CATSFGGGPYEQYF. V is TRBV15 and J is TRBJ2-7; D perhaps matches TRBD2 (6 bases). This CDR3 region has 14 residues. Germline loops: CDR1 LNHNV, CDR2 YYDKDF (reference sequence). V was cut by 6 bases and J by 2 bases, with 14 bases left in between.

This clonotype was seen repeatedly, ten times or more. V gene TRBV27 combines with J gene TRBJ1-2, with D unresolved. Trimming took 4 bases from V and 5 from J, leaving 14 bases between them. The CDR3 is made up of 14 amino acids. Germline V gene lookup returns CDR1 MNHEY and CDR2 SMNVEV (reference sequence). The CDR3 DNA is TGTGCCAGCAGTTCTTCCGGAGAAGAGTATGGCTACACCTTC. It is translated as CASSSSGEEYGYTF.